The 25 T cell receptor beta chains in this list originate from one sample, sequenced in a study of identical twins. TCRdb analysed the 5' RACE reads with MiXCR anew, one entry per CDR3 protein. The table has roughly 720,000 distinct CDR3 sequences, 15% to 20% seen once. The sample was also linked to a second study, of T cells expressing NK-cell markers.

The specimen sequenced was PBMCs. All receptors come from a woman aged 18-35 years in good health.

This clonotype appeared a few times. The chain recombines TRBV3-1 with TRBJ2-7; D unresolved. The germline gives CDR1 LGHDT, CDR2 YNNKEL (reference sequence). The V gene lost 7 bases and the J gene lost 7 bases, with 14 bases spanning the gap. CDR3 size: 12 residues. CDR3 coding DNA: TGTGCCAGCACCCTTACGGGTCGGGAGCAGTACTTC. It codes for CASTLTGREQYF.

This sequence joins TRBV3-1 and TRBJ2-1, with 8 bases that match TRBD2. The CDR3 covers 14 residues. Trimming took 1 base from V and 7 from J; bases not matched to a gene: 3. Germline CDR1 and CDR2: LGHDT and YNNKEL (reference sequence). The CDR3 spells CASSQAGGRNEQFF. In nucleotides, the CDR3 is TGTGCCAGCAGCCAAGCGGGAGGGAGAAATGAGCAGTTCTTC.

This clonotype was seen just once. This rearrangement joins TRBV7-2 to TRBJ2-3; a weak D match, TRBD2 (6 bases). CDR3 size: 15 residues. Germline CDR1 reads SGHTA; CDR2 reads FQGNSA. The V and J ends lost 5 bases and 1 base respectively, with 13 bases between them. The CDR3 is CASSNGRWGTDTQYF. The CDR3 DNA reads as TGTGCCAGCAGCAACGGGAGATGGGGCACAGATACGCAGTATTTT.

The rearrangement uses TRBV7-2 and TRBJ2-3; TRBD2 matches at 8 bases. This CDR3 contains 13 residues. J lost 11 bases, V lost 6 bases, and 10 bases had no gene match. Germline V gene lookup returns CDR1 SGHTA and CDR2 FQGNSA. CDR3 loop: CASRPQMSGRQYF. In DNA, the CDR3 is TGTGCCAGCAGACCCCAAATGAGCGGGAGGCAGTATTTT. The full variable domain, rest sourced from reference TRBV7-2 and TRBJ2-3, is GAGVSQSPSNKVTEKGKDVELRCDPISGHTALYWYRQSLGQGLEFLIYFQGNSAPDKSGLPSDRFSAERTGGSVSTLTIQRTQQEDSAVYLCASRPQMSGRQYFGPGTRLTVL.

The CDR3 bases are TGTGCCAGCAGCTTGGGGAAGGGGGCGTTGATCCAAGAGACCCAGTACTTC. Protein sequence: CASSLGKGALIQETQYF. The chain employs TRBV7-2 and TRBJ2-5; 7 bases agree with TRBD1. After removal of 3 bases from V and 1 base from J, the junction contained 11 bases not matched to a gene. The CDR3 is made up of 17 amino acids. Germline V gives CDR1 SGHTA, CDR2 FQGNSA.

This clonotype was counted at least ten times. Germline and junction disagree at one end, which may indicate a read error. The chain couples TRBV12-3 or TRBV12-4 to TRBJ1-1; 7 bases are shared with TRBD1. The CDR3 runs to 14 residues. The CDR3: CASSPDRMNTEAFF. CDR3 bases: TGCGCCAGCAGCCCGGACAGGATGAACACTGAAGCTTTCTTT.

The CDR3: CASSQGLAGDTGELFF. The CDR3 nucleotides are TGTGCCAGCAGCCAGGGACTAGCGGGAGACACCGGGGAGCTGTTTTTT. This rearrangement joins TRBV9 to TRBJ2-2; TRBD2 matches 14 bases. This CDR3 spans 16 amino acids. CDR1 and CDR2 from the germline V gene are SGDLS and YYNGEE. J lost 3 bases, V lost 4 bases, and 2 bases had no gene match.

The J gene is TRBJ1-1, the V gene TRBV7-3; D ambiguous. The CDR3 spans 13 residues. CDR1 SGHTA and CDR2 FQGTGA come from the germline V gene. V was trimmed by 0 bases and J by 7 bases, leaving 9 bases between them. The CDR3 DNA follows: TGTGCCAGCAGCTTAACCCCGAACCGTGAAGCTTTCTTT. It yields the protein CASSLTPNREAFF.

The chain joins TRBV2 to TRBJ1-1, with a possible D match to TRBD1 (6 bases). The CDR3 has 13 residues. Germline V gives CDR1 SNHLY, CDR2 FYNNEI. V was shortened by 5 bases and J by 5 bases, with 12 bases between the two germline ends. CDR3 residues: CASSQQGRTEAFF. CDR3 nucleotide sequence: TGTGCCAGCAGTCAGCAGGGGAGGACTGAAGCTTTCTTT. Filled out from reference TRBV2 and TRBJ1-1, the complete variable domain reads EPEVTQTPSHQVTQMGQEVILRCVPISNHLYFYWYRQILGQKVEFLVSFYNNEISEKSEIFDDQFSVERPDGSNFTLKIRSTKLEDSAMYFCASSQQGRTEAFFGQGTRLTVV.

The chain carries TRBV12-3 or TRBV12-4 and TRBJ2-7; D gene unclear. Between the trimmed V and J ends, which lost 5 bases and 2 bases, there was a span of 13 bases. There are 14 residues in the CDR3. The CDR3 loop reads CASSLRLKTYEQYF. The CDR3 DNA follows: TGTGCCAGCAGTCTCAGACTGAAGACCTACGAGCAGTACTTC.

This clonotype was seen a handful of times. V usage is TRBV7-9 and J usage is TRBJ2-2, with 9 nucleotides matching TRBD1. Germline CDR1 is SEHNR and CDR2 is FQNEAQ (reference sequence). The V segment lost 2 bases and the J segment 0 bases; nucleotides outside the gene matches: 4. The length of the CDR3 is 17 residues. The CDR3 DNA reads TGTGCCAGCAGCTTAACTGGGACAGGGACGAACACCGGGGAGCTGTTTTTT. It is translated as CASSLTGTGTNTGELFF.

The chain couples TRBV5-1 to TRBJ2-7; D is unclear. Trimming shortened V by 4 bases and J by 5 bases, and 13 bases separated the two germline ends. Germline V gene data show CDR1 as SGHRS and CDR2 as YFSETQ. The CDR3 contains 13 residues. CDR3 sequence reads: CASSPTVLDEQYF. CDR3 nucleotide sequence: TGCGCCAGCAGCCCTACAGTATTGGACGAGCAGTACTTC. Complete variable domain (other parts from reference TRBV5-1 and TRBJ2-7): KAGVTQTPRYLIKTRGQQVTLSCSPISGHRSVSWYQQTPGQGLQFLFEYFSETQRNKGNFPGRFSGRQFSNSRSEMNVSTLELGDSALYLCASSPTVLDEQYFGPGTRLTVT.

The chain uses TRBV20-1 and TRBJ2-1; 9 bases fit TRBD1. The V gene's germline CDR1 is DFQATT and CDR2 SNEGSKA (reference sequence). The CDR3 covers 15 residues. The V gene end was trimmed by 0 bases and the J gene end by 6 bases; junction bases not matched to a gene: 6. CDR3 sequence (DNA): TGCAGTGCTAGAGATCTACGGGACAGGGCCAATGAGCAGTTCTTC. Translated: CSARDLRDRANEQFF.

This clonotype showed up many times. The CDR3 here is CASSLGVEETQYF. The CDR3 nucleotides are TGCGCCAGCAGCTTGGGGGTCGAGGAGACCCAGTACTTC. The V call is TRBV5-1, the J call TRBJ2-5, with D unresolved. Germline values: CDR1 SGHRS, CDR2 YFSETQ. The CDR3 loop spans 13 amino acids. Deletions cut 0 bases from V and 5 bases from J, with 8 bases between.

The CDR3 bases are TGTGCCAGCAGCCAAGCAACAGTCTACGAGCAGTACTTC. The encoded protein is CASSQATVYEQYF. This chain connects TRBV3-1 to TRBJ2-7, with unresolved D. Germline CDR1 is LGHDT and CDR2 is YNNKEL (reference sequence). The CDR3 runs to 13 residues. V was shortened by 1 base and J by 3 bases, with 7 bases between the two germline ends.

This clonotype occurred a few times. The V gene is TRBV6-5, the J gene TRBJ2-7; the D call may be TRBD1 or TRBD2 (5 bases each). Germline assignment: CDR1 MNHEY and CDR2 SVGAGI. V lost 6 bases and J 1 base, leaving 25 bases between the germline ends. The CDR3 totals 18 residues. The chain's CDR3 is CASSSSGTSDPFSYEQYF. The DNA for the CDR3 is TGTGCCAGCAGCTCCTCCGGGACGTCGGACCCCTTTTCCTACGAGCAGTACTTC.

V usage is TRBV4-3 and J usage is TRBJ2-5, with 9 bases lining up with TRBD1. CDR1 LGHNA and CDR2 YSLEER come from the germline V gene. V lost 4 bases and J lost 4; bases outside the gene matches: 13. This CDR3 region has 17 residues. CDR3 region: CASSPGGGTGRRETQYF. In nucleotides, the CDR3 is TGCGCCAGCAGCCCCGGAGGAGGGACAGGGCGCCGAGAGACCCAGTACTTC.

This clonotype was counted only a few times. The genes are TRBV20-1 and TRBJ2-3; 12 bases match TRBD1. CDR3 length: 14 amino acids. The V gene end was trimmed by 5 bases and the J gene end by 2 bases; junction bases not matched to a gene: 2. Germline lookup yields CDR1 DFQATT and CDR2 SNEGSKA (reference sequence). This CDR3 is CSAAGQGATDTQYF. The CDR3 region has the DNA TGCAGTGCTGCGGGACAGGGGGCCACAGATACGCAGTATTTT.

This clonotype was seen a handful of times. The chain has TRBV7-9 and TRBJ1-1; D gene uncertain. Trimming removed 7 bases from V and 0 bases from J, with 12 bases in between. Looked up from germline, CDR1 is SEHNR and CDR2 is FQNEAQ (reference sequence). There are 14 residues in the CDR3. The CDR3 bases are TGTGCCAGCACCCTTACCCAGATGAACACTGAAGCTTTCTTT. It specifies CASTLTQMNTEAFF. Supplemented by reference TRBV7-9 and TRBJ1-1, the full variable domain reads DTGVSQNPRHKITKRGQNVTFRCDPISEHNRLYWYRQTLGQGPEFLTYFQNEAQLEKSRLLSDRFSAERPKGSFSTLEIQRTEQGDSAMYLCASTLTQMNTEAFFGQGTRLTVV.

This clonotype has only a few counts. J is TRBJ1-2 and V is TRBV20-1; D gene ambiguous. The length of the CDR3 is 13 residues. Per germline, CDR1 DFQATT and CDR2 SNEGSKA (reference sequence). V lost 7 bases, J lost 12 bases, and 24 bases lay in between. CDR3 nucleotides: TGCAGTGACCCGAAGCATTTTACACCCCCGCACACCTTC. It translates to CSDPKHFTPPHTF.

This clonotype was seen more than once but under ten times. This chain uses TRBV18 with TRBJ2-2, with D perhaps assigned TRBD1 or TRBD2 (5 bases each). The length of the CDR3 is 16 residues. V dropped 0 bases and J dropped 5 bases, with 13 bases sitting between them. Germline values: CDR1 KGHSH, CDR2 LQKENI. CDR3 in DNA: TGTGCCAGCTCACCACCTCAGGGAGTACAAACCGGGGAGCTGTTTTTT. It specifies CASSPPQGVQTGELFF.

This clonotype was recorded a few times. The V call is TRBV20-1, the J call TRBJ2-7; D possibly corresponds to TRBD1 (6 bases). The V end was cut by 3 bases, the J end by 2 bases, with 11 bases between. The germline gives CDR1 DFQATT, CDR2 SNEGSKA (reference sequence). CDR3 length equals 13 residues. CDR3 DNA sequence: TGCAGTGCTAGCAGGGGCGAAACCTACGAGCAGTACTTC. It specifies CSASRGETYEQYF.

The V and J genes are TRBV7-9 and TRBJ1-1; 7 bases map to TRBD1. The V gene's germline CDR1 is SEHNR and CDR2 FQNEAQ (reference sequence). Unmatched junction bases numbered 6, after V lost 7 bases and J lost 4 bases. The CDR3 is made up of 13 amino acids. CDR3 nucleotides: TGTGCCAGCATCCAGGGGGTTTCCACTGAAGCTTTCTTT. It encodes CASIQGVSTEAFF.

The table lists this clonotype with a few counts. The rearrangement joins TRBV2 to TRBJ2-5, with 8 bases identical to TRBD1. CDR3 length equals 15 residues. Germline V lookup: CDR1 SNHLY, CDR2 FYNNEI. CDR3 DNA: TGTGCTGACAGGGGAGAGGATTATTCAAAAGAGACCCAGTACTTC. Protein sequence: CADRGEDYSKETQYF.

The table lists this clonotype with a few counts. The chain has TRBV15 and TRBJ1-5; D is possibly TRBD1 (5 bases). Trimming took 6 bases from V and 5 from J, leaving 14 bases between them. In germline, CDR1 is LNHNV, CDR2 YYDKDF (reference sequence). CDR3 length: 14 amino acids. The CDR3 sequence is CATSYSGGDQPQHF. In nucleotides, the CDR3 is TGTGCCACCAGTTACTCCGGGGGGGATCAGCCCCAGCATTTT. The entire variable domain, with the rest obtained from reference TRBV15 and TRBJ1-5, is as follows: DAMVIQNPRYQVTQFGKPVTLSCSQTLNHNVMYWYQQKSSQAPKLLFHYYDKDFNNEADTPDNFQSRRPNTSFCFLDIRSPGLGDTAMYLCATSYSGGDQPQHFGDGTRLSIL.